This T cell receptor beta chain derives from a study of hypomethylating agent response in myelodysplastic syndrome. Overall study: Patients received azacitidine (most of the 11) or decitabine (3 of 11). Patients with myelodysplastic syndrome were roughly ten male and 2 female.

Measured with immunoSEQ multiplex PCR; TCRdb has only the in-frame clones, and not every one. This sample has roughly 4,000 clones, with around 86% found just once. The germline CDR1 and CDR2 sequences are MDHEN and SYDVKM. The length of the CDR3 is 15 residues. With V trimmed by 3 bases and J by 5 bases, 5 bases remained unmatched. The V call is TRBV28, the J call TRBJ2-7; 12 nucleotides agree with TRBD1. Sequenced material: bone marrow, taken before or after starting hypomethylating agent treatment for myelodysplastic syndrome (not recorded which). This receptor was taken from a human donor with myelodysplastic syndrome. The CDR3 protein is CASSFLGTGGNEQYF. CDR3 bases: TGTGCCAGCAGTTTTTTAGGGACAGGGGGCAACGAGCAGTACTTC. Looking up the rest from reference TRBV28 and TRBJ2-7 gives the full variable domain: DVKVTQSSRYLVKRTGEKVFLECVQDMDHENMFWYRQDPGLGLRLIYFSYDVKMKEKGDIPEGYSVSREKKERFSLILESASTNQTSMYLCASSFLGTGGNEQYFGPGTRLTVT.